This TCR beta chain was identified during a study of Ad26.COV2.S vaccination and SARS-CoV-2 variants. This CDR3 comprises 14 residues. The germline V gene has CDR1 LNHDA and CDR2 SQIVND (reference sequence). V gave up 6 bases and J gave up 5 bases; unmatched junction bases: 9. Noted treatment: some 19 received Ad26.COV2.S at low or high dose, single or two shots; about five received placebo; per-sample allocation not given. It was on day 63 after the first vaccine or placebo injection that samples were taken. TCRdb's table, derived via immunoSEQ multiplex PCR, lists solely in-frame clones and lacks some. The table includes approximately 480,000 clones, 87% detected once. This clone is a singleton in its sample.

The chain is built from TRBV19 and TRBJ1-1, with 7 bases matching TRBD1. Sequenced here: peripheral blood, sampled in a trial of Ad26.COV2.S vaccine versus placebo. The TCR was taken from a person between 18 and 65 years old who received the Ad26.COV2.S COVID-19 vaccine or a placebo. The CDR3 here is CASRTNRGGTEAFF. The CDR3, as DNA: TGTGCCAGTAGGACTAACAGGGGCGGTACTGAAGCTTTCTTT.